Presented here are 6 T cell receptor beta chains from one specimen sequenced in a study of blood T cell repertoires in COVID-19. TCRdb keeps only in-frame clones here, not all; method: immunoSEQ multiplex PCR. In the table there are 200,000 or so clones, just over 85% of which are singletons. Material: peripheral blood. The receptors derive from a man aged 45-60 years with acute or convalescent COVID-19.

The chain couples TRBV14 to TRBJ1-1, with D possibly being TRBD1 (6 bases). The V and J ends lost 4 bases and 3 bases respectively, with 12 bases between them. The CDR3 length is 14 residues. The germline gives CDR1 SGHDN, CDR2 FVKESK. The CDR3 loop reads CASSLGQPYTEAFF. DNA for the CDR3: TGTGCCAGCAGCCTCGGACAGCCGTACACTGAAGCTTTCTTT.

The chain is built from TRBV10-1 and TRBJ2-3, with D perhaps TRBD2 (6 bases). The germline V gene encodes CDR1 WNHNN and CDR2 SYGVQD (reference sequence). V lost 6 bases, J lost 3 bases, and 10 bases lay in between. The CDR3 runs 13 residues. The CDR3: CASSRDLTDTQYF. The CDR3, as DNA: TGCGCCAGCAGCCGGGACTTAACAGATACGCAGTATTTT.

On this clone itself: Other DNA sequences in this specimen translate into the identical CDR3. V is TRBV6-1 and J is TRBJ2-2; 9 nucleotides agree with TRBD1. The length of the CDR3 is 15 residues. From germline, CDR1 is MNHNS and CDR2 SASEGT. The ends lost 3 bases at V and 7 bases at J; junction bases unmatched: 6. CDR3 in amino acids: CASSDHRGLGGELFF. CDR3 DNA: TGTGCCAGCAGTGACCACAGGGGGCTTGGCGGGGAGCTGTTTTTT.

Only one count was recorded for this clone. The chain links TRBV27 to TRBJ2-5; 8 positions agree with TRBD1. Trimming cost V 7 bases and J 2 bases; bases outside gene matches: 6. The CDR3 consists of 14 residues. CDR1 MNHEY and CDR2 SMNVEV come from the germline V gene (reference sequence). The CDR3 sequence is CASTGGQGQETQYF. CDR3 nucleotide sequence: TGTGCCAGCACCGGTGGACAGGGTCAAGAGACCCAGTACTTC.

The J gene is TRBJ2-5, the V gene TRBV18; D is unclear. The V and J ends lost 0 bases and 7 bases respectively, with 12 bases between them. From germline, CDR1 is KGHSH and CDR2 LQKENI. The CDR3 has 14 amino acids. The CDR3 DNA sequence: TGTGCCAGCTCACCACCGCTTGGAGTAAGGACCCAGTACTTC. Its translation is CASSPPLGVRTQYF.

The chain joins TRBV9 to TRBJ2-3, with D tentatively TRBD2 (6 bases). This CDR3 comprises 16 residues. The germline V gene encodes CDR1 SGDLS and CDR2 YYNGEE. Trimming left V 4 bases short and J 8 bases short, with 23 bases between. The CDR3 region is CASSRAPVGPEGTQYF. CDR3 nucleotide sequence: TGTGCCAGCAGCCGGGCCCCGGTGGGCCCGGAGGGTACGCAGTATTTT.